This TCR beta chain was sequenced for a study of identical twins. TCRdb re-called the 5' RACE reads through MiXCR, storing one row per CDR3 protein. Of more than 1.5 million distinct CDR3 sequences in the sample, less than 40% are singletons; the top ten hold around 0.25%. As regards this clonotype: Its antigen is currently unknown.

The study's findings and limits: Conclusions were based on cross-sectional statistical analysis, without following the same donors. Clonotypes of the beta chain that were abundant in cord blood carried fewer insertions (memory repertoires showed none). Surplus twin overlap in beta out-of-frame sequences was less pronounced.

V shed 6 bases, J shed 4 bases, and the junction held 5 bases outside the gene matches. This CDR3 is built from 15 residues. This clonotype was obtained from a newborn girl in good health. Sequenced: cord blood. The chain recombines TRBV12-3 or TRBV12-4 with TRBJ1-6; TRBD1 matches 8 bases. DNA for the CDR3: TGTGCCAGCAGCCGGACAGGGAAATATAATTCACCCCTCCACTTT. Protein: CASSRTGKYNSPLHF.